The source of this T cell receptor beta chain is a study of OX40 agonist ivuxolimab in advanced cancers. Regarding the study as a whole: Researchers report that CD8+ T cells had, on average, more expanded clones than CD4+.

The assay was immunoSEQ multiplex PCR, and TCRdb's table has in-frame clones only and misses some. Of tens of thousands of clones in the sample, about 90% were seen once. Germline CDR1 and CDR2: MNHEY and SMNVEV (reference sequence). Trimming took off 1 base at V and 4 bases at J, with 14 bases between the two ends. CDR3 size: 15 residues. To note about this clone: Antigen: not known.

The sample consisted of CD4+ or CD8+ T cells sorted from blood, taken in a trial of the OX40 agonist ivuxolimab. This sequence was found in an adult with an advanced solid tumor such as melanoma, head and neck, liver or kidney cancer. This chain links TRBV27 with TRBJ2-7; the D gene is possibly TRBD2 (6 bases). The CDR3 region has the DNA TGTGCCAGCAGTTTATTTGGGACGGGAGAGTACGAGCAGTACTTC. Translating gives CASSLFGTGEYEQYF.